These T cell receptor beta chains were read from a single sample in a study of T cell responses to AZD1222 COVID-19 vaccine. Some clones are missing from TCRdb's copy, which holds only in-frame ones; the method was immunoSEQ multiplex PCR. The table records 200,000 to 250,000 clones, around 94% of them present only once. The sample here was peripheral blood, taken 28 days after the second dose of the MenACWY control vaccine. The receptor source for this set is an adult who received the MenACWY meningococcal vaccine as a control. Both conserved end residues are part of each CDR3. The order of the fields is D gene, J gene, clone size, V gene, CDR3 protein, CDR3 DNA. D genes are given only for firm matches. Clone size is given for some rows only: seen once, a few or many times, or a class if the clone is expanded.

-,TRBJ1-2,-,TRBV3-1/TRBV3-2,CASSQEAGRGYTF,TGTGCCAGCAGCCAAGAGGCAGGGAGGGGCTACACCTTC
-,TRBJ2-1,once,TRBV19,CASSPTVEGHVNEQFF,TGTGCCAGTAGCCCAACCGTAGAGGGCCACGTAAATGAGCAGTTCTTC
TRBD2,TRBJ2-2,-,TRBV30,CAWGIAGGDTGELFF,TGTGCCTGGGGGATAGCGGGAGGTGACACCGGGGAGCTGTTTTTT
-,TRBJ1-2,-,TRBV5-6,CASSGTGPDGYTF,TGTGCCAGCAGCGGAACAGGGCCAGATGGCTACACCTTC
TRBD1,TRBJ2-3,-,TRBV4-1,CASSHRDRVTDTQYF,TGCGCCAGCAGCCACCGGGACAGGGTCACAGATACGCAGTATTTT
TRBD1,TRBJ1-2,-,TRBV4-2,CASSLGGNYGYTF,TGTGCCAGCAGTCTAGGGGGCAATTATGGCTACACCTTC
-,TRBJ1-1,-,TRBV13,CASSPGNTEAFF,TGTGCCAGCAGCCCCGGGAACACTGAAGCTTTCTTT
TRBD1,TRBJ1-2,-,TRBV3-1/TRBV3-2,CASSQASTGTVYGYTF,TGTGCCAGCAGCCAAGCGTCCACTGGGACAGTCTATGGCTACACCTTC
TRBD2,TRBJ2-5,-,TRBV27,CASSRGLAGFLDQETQYF,TGTGCCAGCAGTAGGGGACTAGCGGGTTTCCTAGACCAAGAGACCCAGTACTTC
TRBD1,TRBJ1-1,-,TRBV28,CASSPNQGARGTEAFF,TGTGCCAGCAGTCCAAATCAGGGGGCGCGGGGCACTGAAGCTTTCTTT
TRBD1,TRBJ1-1,-,TRBV4-2,CASSQDLRGSAFF,TGTGCCAGCAGCCAAGATCTCAGGGGGTCGGCTTTCTTT
TRBD1,TRBJ1-6,-,TRBV19,CATRQGMGSPLHF,TGTGCCACACGACAGGGGATGGGATCACCCCTCCACTTT
-,TRBJ1-1,-,TRBV30,CAWSVRAGAFF,TGTGCCTGGAGTGTACGCGCCGGAGCTTTCTTT
-,TRBJ2-2,-,TRBV2,CAIRSGLAVGLNTGELFF,TGTGCCATCCGAAGCGGGTTAGCGGTGGGGTTAAACACCGGGGAGCTGTTTTTT
-,TRBJ2-5,-,TRBV9,CASSVGDRGLGLAGAEETQYF,TGTGCCAGCAGCGTAGGAGACAGGGGGCTGGGGCTAGCGGGAGCTGAAGAGACCCAGTACTTC
-,TRBJ2-3,once,TRBV6-1,CASSESGRSTDTQYF,TGTGCCAGCAGTGAATCGGGACGGAGCACAGATACGCAGTATTTT
TRBD2,TRBJ2-1,-,TRBV3-1/TRBV3-2,CASSQVAGGVNEQFF,TGTGCCAGCAGCCAAGTAGCCGGGGGGGTCAATGAGCAGTTCTTC
-,TRBJ2-7,-,TRBV5-1,CASSLEGGQQYF,TGCGCCAGCAGCTTGGAGGGCGGGCAGCAGTACTTC
-,TRBJ1-5,-,TRBV5-1,CASSLQGDRNQPQHF,TGCGCCAGCAGCTTACAGGGTGATCGCAATCAGCCCCAGCATTTT
-,TRBJ2-7,-,TRBV4-1,CASSQDTRIMYF,TGCGCCAGTAGCCAAGATACGAGGATCATGTACTTC
TRBD1,TRBJ2-3,-,TRBV6-5,CASILTGGSTDTQYF,TGTGCCAGCATCCTGACAGGGGGGAGCACAGATACGCAGTATTTT
TRBD1,TRBJ1-3,-,TRBV6-5,CASSQDRFSGNTIYF,TGTGCCAGCAGCCAGGACAGGTTCTCTGGAAACACCATATATTTT
TRBD2,TRBJ2-7,-,TRBV9,CASSVGVAGGQGYEQYF,TGTGCCAGCAGCGTAGGAGTAGCGGGGGGGCAGGGGTACGAGCAGTACTTC
-,TRBJ2-3,once,TRBV7-2,CASSLTGSRTDTQYF,TGTGCCAGCAGCTTAACAGGGTCACGCACAGATACGCAGTATTTT
TRBD1,TRBJ1-2,-,TRBV4-1,CASSLTPGQGNGYTF,TGCGCCAGCAGCCTTACTCCGGGACAGGGCAACGGCTACACCTTC
-,TRBJ1-4,-,TRBV12-3/TRBV12-4,CASSRDRNEKLFF,TGTGCCAGCAGTCGAGACAGGAATGAAAAACTGTTTTTT
TRBD2,TRBJ2-1,-,TRBV7-3,CASSIPGGRNEQFF,TGTGCCAGCAGCATTCCGGGGGGGCGGAATGAGCAGTTCTTC
-,TRBJ2-5,-,TRBV19,CASSIPGTQETQYF,TGTGCCAGTAGTATTCCGGGGACCCAAGAGACCCAGTACTTC
-,TRBJ1-4,once,TRBV4-2,CASSYRGRDEKLFF,TGTGCCAGCAGCTACCGGGGGAGGGATGAAAAACTGTTTTTT
-,TRBJ2-3,-,TRBV5-1,CASSLVSGSTDTQYF,TGCGCCAGCAGCTTGGTTTCAGGTAGCACAGATACGCAGTATTTT
-,TRBJ2-1,-,TRBV5-1,CASSLVQRIYNEQFF,TGCGCCAGCAGCTTGGTACAGCGGATCTACAATGAGCAGTTCTTC
TRBD1,TRBJ1-5,-,TRBV25-1,CASSEGTGVQPQHF,TGTGCCAGCAGTGAGGGGACAGGGGTTCAGCCCCAGCATTTT
TRBD2,TRBJ2-7,-,TRBV4-1,CASSPGLAGVYEQYF,TGCGCCAGCAGCCCAGGACTAGCGGGTGTCTACGAGCAGTACTTC
TRBD1,TRBJ1-6,-,TRBV10-3,CAISEALTGGPNNSPLHF,TGTGCCATCAGTGAGGCTTTGACAGGGGGCCCTAATAATTCACCCCTCCACTTT
-,TRBJ1-2,-,TRBV4-1,CASSQDKGYTF,TGCGCCAGCAGCCAAGATAAGGGCTACACCTTC
-,TRBJ1-4,-,TRBV5-5,CASSLTGFGNEKLFF,TGTGCCAGCAGCTTGACAGGGTTTGGTAATGAAAAACTGTTTTTT
-,TRBJ2-1,-,TRBV27,CASSLVAKVTPEQFF,TGTGCCAGCAGTTTAGTAGCCAAGGTGACGCCTGAGCAGTTCTTC
TRBD1,TRBJ2-7,few,TRBV3-1/TRBV3-2,CASSQDHTGGIAYEQYF,TGTGCCAGCAGCCAAGATCACACAGGGGGAATAGCATACGAGCAGTACTTC
-,TRBJ2-6,once,TRBV29-1,CSAGHTTGANVLTF,TGCAGCGCTGGTCACACGACTGGGGCCAACGTCCTGACTTTC
-,TRBJ1-1,-,TRBV6-5,CASMDSHTEAFF,TGTGCCAGCATGGATAGCCACACTGAAGCTTTCTTT
-,TRBJ1-6,few,TRBV30,CAWRGLGGDSPLHF,TGTGCCTGGAGGGGTCTCGGGGGAGACTCACCCCTCCACTTT
-,TRBJ1-6,-,TRBV7-9,CASSLTDPGYNSPLHF,TGTGCCAGCAGCTTAACTGATCCAGGTTATAATTCACCCCTCCACTTT
TRBD2,TRBJ2-5,-,TRBV30,CAWDPGLGFRETQYF,TGTGCCTGGGACCCGGGACTAGGGTTTCGTGAGACCCAGTACTTC
TRBD1,TRBJ2-1,-,TRBV11-1,CASTPGDSDNEQFF,TGTGCCAGCACCCCCGGGGACAGTGACAATGAGCAGTTCTTC
TRBD2,TRBJ2-5,-,TRBV24-1,CATSDRTSGKETQYF,TGTGCCACCAGTGATAGGACTAGCGGGAAGGAGACCCAGTACTTC
-,TRBJ1-5,-,TRBV28,CASRRGGNQPQHF,TGTGCCAGCAGGAGGGGCGGAAATCAGCCCCAGCATTTT
-,TRBJ2-7,-,TRBV7-8,CASSPGRYEQYF,TGTGCCAGCAGCCCCGGGCGCTACGAGCAGTACTTC
-,TRBJ2-5,-,TRBV28,CASSSVEVRETQYF,TGTGCCAGCAGTTCAGTGGAAGTCAGGGAGACCCAGTACTTC
-,TRBJ2-5,-,TRBV12-3/TRBV12-4,CASSGQSGVTQYF,TGTGCCAGCAGCGGACAGTCCGGAGTGACCCAGTACTTC
-,TRBJ2-7,-,TRBV2,CASSEDEQYF,TGTGCCAGCAGTGAGGACGAGCAGTACTTC
-,TRBJ1-3,-,TRBV3-1/TRBV3-2,CASSQERNTIYF,TGTGCCAGCAGCCAAGAGCGAAACACCATATATTTT